This T cell receptor (beta chain) was identified during a study of CD4 T cells in relation to SARS-CoV-2 and coronaviruses. Study-level background: ViraFEST: approximately ten-day antigen culture of PBMCs, then TCR beta CDR3 sequencing. Shared crossreactive spike epitopes were mapped to their HLA restriction. Study-level results: The assay detects memory recall responses, not culture-primed primary responses. Crossreactivity was assessed only for spike protein, not other viral proteins.

The CDR3 contains 15 residues. Germline assignment: CDR1 SGHRS and CDR2 YFSETQ. V trimming: 3 bases; J trimming: 5 bases; junction bases outside the gene matches: 9. As concerns this clone: Its antigen is unidentified.

The repertoire was sequenced with immunoSEQ multiplex PCR; TCRdb's copy has only in-frame clones and lacks some. The sample includes tens of thousands of clones, more than 60% of them seen just once. V is TRBV5-1 and J is TRBJ2-7; TRBD1 matches 9 bases. The specimen sequenced was memory CD4+ T cells from PBMCs, cultured in vitro. This receptor was taken from an adult with COVID-19. The CDR3 bases are TGCGCCAGCAGCTCCGCCGGGACAGGGAGGGACGAGCAGTACTTC. Amino acid sequence: CASSSAGTGRDEQYF.